This T cell receptor beta chain comes out of a study of identical twins. The germline V gene has CDR1 DFQATT and CDR2 SNEGSKA (reference sequence). V shed 1 base and J 4 bases; nucleotides not matched to a gene: 7. This CDR3 spans 14 amino acids. Regarding the study as a whole: The study based its conclusions on cross-sectional statistical analysis and did not follow the same donors.

This clonotype was counted between two and nine times. The target antigen is unknown. MiXCR was run by TCRdb on the 5' RACE reads, yielding one entry per CDR3 protein. The sample gives 1.5 million to 2 million distinct CDR3 sequences, around a third of which show up once; around 0.25% is in the top ten. This receptor was identified in a newborn girl in good health. This chain joins TRBV20-1 and TRBJ2-7; 7 bases line up with TRBD2. The sequencing sample was made of cord blood. The CDR3 region is CSARASQGGYEQYF. The CDR3 DNA reads TGCAGTGCTAGAGCGTCGCAGGGAGGGTACGAGCAGTACTTC.